This T cell receptor beta chain comes out of a study of T-cell memory formation after mild COVID-19 (dated by TCRdb to the early 2020s). Regarding the research as a whole: TCR sequence clusters from the two donors were found to be largely donor specific. In a couple of donors, T-cell clones that expanded and contracted after mild COVID-19 were followed by sequencing TCRalpha and TCRbeta repertoires longitudinally. The cohort was made up of two young adult volunteers, one female and one male, who were previously healthy.

Findings and caveats that apply to the study as a whole: Some responding clones were found in pre-infection memory, which suggests that pre-existing cross-reactive memory T cells took part in the SARS-CoV-2 response. From day 15 to 85, contracting clones showed balanced CD4/CD8 phenotypes, whereas a second wave of clones that expanded from day 15 to 37 leaned towards CD4+. The study covered only two mild cases, and larger cohorts including severe cases with pre-infection samples were considered necessary. The second-wave clones that peaked on day 37 were not confirmed to be SARS-CoV-2 specific. Contracting CD4+ clones turned up mainly in the CM and EM memory subsets, whereas EMRA was where CD8+ clones were enriched.

Turning to this clonotype: Which antigen it targets is not known. No base quality values were provided; no much bigger clone lies one nucleotide off.

Looking up the germline V gene (reference sequence) yields CDR1 SEHNR and CDR2 FQNEAQ. The CDR3 contains 14 residues, cysteine and phenylalanine counted. Only CDR3 DNA remains: 42 bases, in frame from the first base. V is cut back by 5 bases and J by 4 bases, with 5 bases in the junction unmatched. Sequencing was carried out with an Illumina NovaSeq 6000. Using 5'RACE with constant-segment primers, TCRalpha and TCRbeta cDNA libraries were constructed, with sample barcodes and unique molecular identifiers added in the process. RNA was extracted from every sample with Trizol reagent. The libraries were amplified in two PCR steps, and the second step added a second sample barcode and Illumina TruSeq adapters. Libraries were sequenced on an Illumina NovaSeq with 2 x 150 bp paired-end reads. The original pipeline was this. Reads were demultiplexed and collapsed into UMI-guided consensus sequences with migec v1.2.7. Using mixcr v2.1.11, UMI consensuses were aligned to TRA and TRB V and J templates and then assembled into clonotypes. A clonotype was counted as expanded or contracted only when both edgeR and NoisET called the clonotype significant, with the noise models trained on biological replicates. For edgeR calls, a false discovery rate-adjusted p below 0.01 and a log2 fold-change threshold of 1 were applied. As an exploratory analysis of dynamics, max-normalized trajectories of the 1000 most abundant clonotypes were examined with PCA combined with hierarchical clustering. Each responding clone was given a CD4 or CD8 phenotype based on the CD4+ and CD8+ repertoires, which had been sequenced separately. TCRdb trimmed public reads at Q25 via fastp, called clones via MiXCR and kept in-frame beta chains. Every entry covers one CDR3 protein and lists the most common genes and DNA from its rows. What appears here as the V and J calls and clone size reflects TCRdb's work, not the paper's. The sample contains approximately 250,000 distinct CDR3 sequences, about a sixth of them found a single time. Clones ranked in the top ten supply roughly a fifth of the sample.

Ficoll-Paque density gradient centrifugation was the method used to isolate PBMCs. The sequence links TRBV7-9 to TRBJ2-3, with TRBD1 identical over 8 junction bases. The specimen sequenced was PBMCs or a T cell subset sorted from them (not recorded which). This clonotype was obtained from a man younger than 35 who had mild COVID-19 (a few samples of this study predate the infection). The sample titles of this study are shuffled in the database, so cell type and time point are left out; the donor was told from shared clones. Here is the DNA: TGTGCCAGCAGCCCTCAGGGGGCGGCAGATACGCAGTATTTT. The encoded protein is CASSPQGAADTQYF.